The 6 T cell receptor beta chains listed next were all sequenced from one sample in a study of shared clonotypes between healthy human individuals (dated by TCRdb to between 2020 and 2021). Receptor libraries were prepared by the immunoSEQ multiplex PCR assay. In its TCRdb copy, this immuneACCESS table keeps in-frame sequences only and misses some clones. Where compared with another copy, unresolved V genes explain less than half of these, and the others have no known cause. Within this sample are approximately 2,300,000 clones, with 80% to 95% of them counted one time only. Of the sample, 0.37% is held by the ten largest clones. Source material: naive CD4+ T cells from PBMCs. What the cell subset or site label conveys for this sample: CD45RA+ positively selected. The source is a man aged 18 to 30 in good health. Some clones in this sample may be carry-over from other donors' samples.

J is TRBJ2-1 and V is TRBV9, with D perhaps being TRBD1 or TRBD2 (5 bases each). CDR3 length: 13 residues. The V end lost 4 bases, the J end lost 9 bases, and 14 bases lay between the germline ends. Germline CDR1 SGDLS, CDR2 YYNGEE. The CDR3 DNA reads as TGTGCCAGCAGCTCCACTAGTAGGGGTGAGCAGTTCTTC. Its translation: CASSSTSRGEQFF. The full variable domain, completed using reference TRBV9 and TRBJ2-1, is DSGVTQTPKHLITATGQRVTLRCSPRSGDLSVYWYQQSLDQGLQFLIQYYNGEERAKGNILERFSAQQFPDLHSELNLSSLELGDSALYFCASSSTSRGEQFFGPGTRLTVL.

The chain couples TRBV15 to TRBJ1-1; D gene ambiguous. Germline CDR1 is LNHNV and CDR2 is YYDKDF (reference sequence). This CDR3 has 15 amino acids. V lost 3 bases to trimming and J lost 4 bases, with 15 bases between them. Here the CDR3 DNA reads TGTGCCACCAGCAGTCTCCCCCCGATCGGCACTGAAGCTTTCTTT. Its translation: CATSSLPPIGTEAFF.

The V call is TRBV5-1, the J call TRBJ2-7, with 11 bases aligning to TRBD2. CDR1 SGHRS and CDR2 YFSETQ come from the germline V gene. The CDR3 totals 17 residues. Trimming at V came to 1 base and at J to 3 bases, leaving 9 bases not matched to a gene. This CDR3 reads CASSLRTSGGGIYEQYF. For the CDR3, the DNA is TGCGCCAGCAGCTTGCGTACTAGCGGGGGTGGGATCTACGAGCAGTACTTC.

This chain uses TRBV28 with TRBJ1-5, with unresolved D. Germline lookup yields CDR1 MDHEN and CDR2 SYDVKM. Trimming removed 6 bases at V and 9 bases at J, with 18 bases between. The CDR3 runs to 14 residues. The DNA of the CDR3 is TGTGCCAGCAGCTACCGGGAGGACGGTCGGCCCCAGCATTTT. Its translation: CASSYREDGRPQHF.

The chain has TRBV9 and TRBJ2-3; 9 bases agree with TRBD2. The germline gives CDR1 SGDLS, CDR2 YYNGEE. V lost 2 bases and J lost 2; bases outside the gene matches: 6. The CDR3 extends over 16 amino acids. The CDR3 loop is CASSVRLAEYTDTQYF. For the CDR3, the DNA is TGTGCCAGCAGCGTCAGACTAGCGGAATACACAGATACGCAGTATTTT.

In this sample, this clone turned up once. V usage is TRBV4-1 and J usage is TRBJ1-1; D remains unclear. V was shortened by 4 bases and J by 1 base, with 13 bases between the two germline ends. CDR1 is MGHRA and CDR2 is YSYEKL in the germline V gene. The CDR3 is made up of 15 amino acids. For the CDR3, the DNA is TGCGCCAGCAGCCCCGGTTCTGCGGAGAACACTGAAGCTTTCTTT. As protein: CASSPGSAENTEAFF.